The 4 T cell receptor beta chains presented below share a single source sample, sequenced in a study of T cell clonality in common variable immunodeficiency (dated by TCRdb to the mid-2010s). Library preparation employed the immunoSEQ multiplex PCR assay. The table was pulled from immuneACCESS by TCRdb, which kept in-frame rearrangements only. Such tables lose some clones; where checked, under half of the loss comes from unresolved V genes, and the rest has no known cause. The sample records about 45,000 clones, none occurring a single time. More than 9% of the sample rests with the top ten. The sample comprised peripheral blood mononuclear cells. The origin of the receptors is a person between 18 and 75 years old in good health.

The table lists this clone with many counts. The DNA ends 3 residues before the CDR3 does, and the rest of the CDR3 is filled in from the germline J gene. This chain uses TRBV28 with TRBJ2-2; TRBD2 might be the D (6 bases). The V gene's germline CDR1 is MDHEN and CDR2 SYDVKM. Trimming took 7 bases from V and 10 from J, leaving 19 bases between them. The CDR3 contains 14 residues. Here the CDR3 reads CASTAGSMGEELFF. CDR3 bases read: TGTGCCAGCACGGCGGGGTCCATGGGCGAGGAG.

This clone was observed many times. The read finishes 3 residues shy of the CDR3 end, and the germline J gene is used to complete it. The chain recombines TRBV6-2 or TRBV6-3 with TRBJ1-1; 8 bases are shared with TRBD1. CDR3 size: 16 residues. Germline V gives CDR1 MNHEY, CDR2 SVGEGT. V shed 7 bases, J shed 1 base, and the junction held 11 bases outside the gene matches. CDR3 sequence: CASTAQAGTGNTEAFF. The CDR3 bases that were read are TGTGCCAGCACTGCCCAAGCCGGGACAGGGAACACTGAA.

This clone has ten or more counts. The CDR3 end falls 3 residues outside the read, so it is completed with the germline J gene. The chain uses TRBV20-1 and TRBJ2-7; no clear D gene. Germline CDR1 DFQATT, CDR2 SNEGSKA (reference sequence). Trimming took 1 base from V and 3 from J, leaving 10 bases between them. The CDR3 has 13 amino acids. The CDR3 bases that were read are TGCAGTGCTAGAGGTCCCACTGACTACGAG. Translation: CSARGPTDYE. The complete CDR3 reads CSARGPTDYEQYF.

This clone was picked up many times. Read sequence stops 3 residues before the CDR3 end, and the germline J gene provides the missing end. V is TRBV19 and J is TRBJ1-2; 8 bases are shared with TRBD1. Looked up from germline, CDR1 is LNHDA and CDR2 is SQIVND (reference sequence). There are 15 residues in the CDR3. Losses at the gene ends were 8 bases for V and 0 bases for J; bases not matched to a gene: 8. CDR3 DNA, as far as it was read: TGTGCCAGTTCCTCCCCGGGACAGGCTAACTATGGC. Translating it yields CASSSPGQANYG. The CDR3 in full is CASSSPGQANYGYTF.